Listed below are T cell receptor beta chains from one sample, sequenced in a study of T cell repertoires in cytomegalovirus infection. A single record per CDR3 protein comes from TCRdb applying MiXCR to the reads. The sample includes nearly 550,000 distinct CDR3 sequences, approximately 16% of them seen just once. The sequenced sample consisted of CD8+ T cells from PBMCs. These receptor sequences come from a human donor in good health (CMV status not recorded). Some clones in this sample may be carry-over from other donors' samples. CDR3s include the opening cysteine and the closing phenylalanine or tryptophan.

j_call v_call cdr3_aa
TRBJ1-2 TRBV7-9 CASSSHRQAVNYGYTF
TRBJ2-6 TRBV4-1 CASSQGGLDGANVLTF
TRBJ2-1 TRBV7-2 CASSSTGNPFNEQFF
TRBJ2-7 TRBV6-1 CASSEDHFYEQYF
TRBJ1-2 TRBV29-1 CSVESYGYTF
TRBJ2-5 TRBV4-1 CASSQREQVIQETQYF
TRBJ2-1 TRBV14 CASSPWTSGSRNDQFF
TRBJ2-1 TRBV10-3 CAISERLARYNEQFF
TRBJ2-3 TRBV7-3 CASSAIGGPDTQYF
TRBJ2-7 TRBV4-2 CASSQERGGYYEQYF
TRBJ2-1 TRBV20-1 CSARDREGPRYHNEQFF
TRBJ1-1 TRBV5-1 CASSLVHAANTEAFF
TRBJ1-2 TRBV20-1 CSASTTVNYGYTF
TRBJ2-7 TRBV29-1 CSVEGLLAGGAYEQYF
TRBJ2-5 TRBV19 CASSIDRQGETQYF
TRBJ2-3 TRBV7-2 CASSLMFAGGQRTDTQYF
TRBJ2-5 TRBV20-1 CSAQLAGGTRRTQYF
TRBJ2-2 TRBV5-1 CASSLGPSSGVSTGELFF
TRBJ1-5 TRBV6-1 CASSTTGFSNQPQHF
TRBJ2-2 TRBV11-2 CASSLIPLVGLAGDPGELFF
TRBJ2-3 TRBV7-3 CASSLGQATTDTQYF
TRBJ2-1 TRBV2 CANLASGEQFF
TRBJ1-4 TRBV6-5 CASSLSSTNEKLFF
TRBJ2-5 TRBV7-9 CASSSGTGGLKETQYF
TRBJ2-3 TRBV20-1 CSARDSVLLQGEPDTQYF
TRBJ2-7 TRBV7-8 CASSFNRIHEQYF
TRBJ2-2 TRBV7-6 CASSLNRELYNPGELFF
TRBJ2-7 TRBV7-9 CASSLGLADNEQYF
TRBJ2-1 TRBV20-1 CSAPGLPNEQFF
TRBJ2-1 TRBV27 CASTQRQGARNEQFF
TRBJ1-6 TRBV28 CASTPYASRNSPLHF
TRBJ1-2 TRBV20-1 CSAPFSSGADGYTF
TRBJ2-1 TRBV4-1 CASSQGHIGNEQFF
TRBJ2-2 TRBV11-1 CASSDGPELFF
TRBJ1-4 TRBV7-9 CASSLDGRVLFF
TRBJ2-6 TRBV18 CASSLEHGRSGANVLTF
TRBJ2-1 TRBV11-3 CASSKGGLAGHNEQFF
TRBJ2-2 TRBV14 CASSHNRILTGELFF
TRBJ2-1 TRBV12-3/TRBV12-4 CASSLGTGPREQFF
TRBJ2-1 TRBV9 CASSVVSGLASYNEQFF
TRBJ2-1 TRBV13 CASSQGTGIYNEQFF
TRBJ2-1 TRBV11-2 CASSYSYPLAGDLDNEQFF
TRBJ1-1 TRBV7-9 CASSSGPGQKNTEAFF
TRBJ2-1 TRBV27 CASQRANEQFF
TRBJ1-1 TRBV28 CASSLGGDEGDTEAFF
TRBJ1-5 TRBV7-8 CASSPGGDLGNQPQHF
TRBJ1-1 TRBV5-4 CASSFGQGELQAFF
TRBJ1-3 TRBV10-3 CAISGGDRSSGNTIYF
TRBJ2-1 TRBV7-8 CASWSANEQFF
TRBJ2-5 TRBV14 CASSRKWGQGPGETQYF
TRBJ2-7 TRBV20-1 CSAVGQGAYEQYF
TRBJ1-2 TRBV12-3/TRBV12-4 CASLTTNYGYTF
TRBJ2-1 TRBV12-3/TRBV12-4 CASSLRVWGEEQFF
TRBJ1-1 TRBV6-2/TRBV6-3 CASSYERGAEAFF
TRBJ1-4 TRBV14 CASSQGGISKEKLFF
TRBJ1-2 TRBV27 CASSPGTGTHGYTF
TRBJ2-7 TRBV5-4 CASSYQQGINDEQYF